This T cell receptor beta chain was recorded in a study of blood T cell repertoires in COVID-19. Study summary: COVID-19 samples collected from the United States, Italy and Spain covered acute and convalescent phases.

V was trimmed by 5 bases and J by 4 bases, leaving 14 bases between them. The V gene's germline CDR1 is SGHTA and CDR2 FQGNSA. The CDR3 runs 14 residues. In the authors' methods: Amplified reference gene primers provided the basis for estimating nucleated cell counts. Method: immunoSEQ multiplex PCR; TCRdb's copy keeps in-frame clones and lacks some. The DNA was the basis for D and trimming; V, J and clone size are from that table. The sample has about 150,000 clones, 75% to 80% seen once. V usage is TRBV7-2 and J usage is TRBJ1-1; D possibly corresponds to TRBD1 (5 bases). The TCR originated in a man older than 75 with acute or convalescent COVID-19. Material: peripheral blood. CDR3 nucleotide sequence: TGTGCCAGCAGCCCAGGGAACTTGGGCACTGAAGCTTTCTTT. Translation: CASSPGNLGTEAFF.